This TCR beta chain was sequenced for a study of control samples from healthy donors and cancer patients. V dropped 1 base and J dropped 6 bases, with 10 bases sitting between them. CDR1 and CDR2 (germline): LGHDT, YNNKEL (reference sequence). This CDR3 has 13 residues. Some clones are missing from TCRdb's copy, which holds only in-frame ones; the method was immunoSEQ multiplex PCR. In the table there are some 95,000 clones, 80% to 95% of which are singletons. Sequencing was done on a sample of blood. This clonotype was sampled from a human donor in good health. The donor label of this sample is uncertain. The gene calls are TRBV3-1 (or the pseudogene TRBV3-2) and TRBJ2-7; no clear D. The CDR3 loop is CASSQGTASEQYV. The CDR3 nucleotides are TGTGCCAGCAGCCAAGGTACAGCTTCCGAGCAGTACGTC.